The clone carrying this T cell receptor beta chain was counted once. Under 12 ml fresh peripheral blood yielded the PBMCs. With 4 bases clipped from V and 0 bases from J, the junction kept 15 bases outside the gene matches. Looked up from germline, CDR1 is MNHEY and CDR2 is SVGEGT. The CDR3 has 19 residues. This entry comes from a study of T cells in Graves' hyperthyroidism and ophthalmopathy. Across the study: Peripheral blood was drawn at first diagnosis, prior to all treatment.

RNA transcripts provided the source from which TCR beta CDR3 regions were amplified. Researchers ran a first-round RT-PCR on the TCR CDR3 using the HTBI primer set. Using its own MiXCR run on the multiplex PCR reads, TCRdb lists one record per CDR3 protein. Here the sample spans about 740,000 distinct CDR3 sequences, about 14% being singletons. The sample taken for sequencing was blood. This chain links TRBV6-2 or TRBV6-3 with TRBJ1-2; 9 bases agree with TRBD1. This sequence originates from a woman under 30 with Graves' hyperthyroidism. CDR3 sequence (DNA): TGTGCCAGCAGTTTCTCGTACTCGGGACAGGGTTCCTCTAACTATGGCTACACCTTC. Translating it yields CASSFSYSGQGSSNYGYTF.